This paragraph covers one T cell receptor beta chain sequence. It lacks a known antigen. No much larger clone is present one base from it, and per-base qualities are unavailable. Enrolling through a virtual design, the prospective study's participants ranged in age from roughly 18 to 95 years and lived across approximately 25 United States geographic areas. Cohort assignment in the prospective study relied on participant-reported clinical history from a screening survey and a study questionnaire. Exposed participants had been in contact, within 2 weeks of entering the study, with a person who had a PCR-confirmed or clinician-diagnosed case of COVID-19. In the prospective study, whole blood, serum and a nasopharyngeal or oropharyngeal swab were collected from each participant by mobile phlebotomists. Prospective study participants could optionally give additional blood draws and questionnaires over an approximately two-month period. Blood samples from the prospective study were shipped frozen or at room temperature prior to DNA extraction.

This sample was taken from a study of blood T cell repertoires in COVID-19 (TCRdb year 2020). With respect to the entire study: Samples covering the acute and convalescent phases of COVID-19 were provided by collaborators in the United States, Italy and Spain. The prospective study material was composed of cDNA or gDNA derived from T cells, B-cell-depleted T cells, or PBMCs. The dataset comprised deeply sampled blood TCRbeta repertoires from subjects exposed to, actively infected with, or recovered from COVID-19. The repertoires were released in a freely available public database intended as a resource for research on the immune response to SARS-CoV-2. Samples came from the ongoing ImmuneRACE study (first 160 participants) plus 1,254 subjects from 6 global collaborators. Sample metadata almost always included a de-identified subject ID, COVID-19 status, age in years and sex. HLA class I and class II types, where available, came from metadata supplied by the sample provider rather than from assay-based typing.

From the germline V gene, CDR1 is SGHTA and CDR2 is FQGTGA. The CDR3 measures 15 amino acids from cysteine to phenylalanine. The DNA shown is the 45-base CDR3, in frame from base 1. Unmatched junction bases come to 5, with V trimmed by 4 bases and J by 2 bases. TCRbeta CDR3 regions were amplified from genomic DNA using the immunoSEQ Assay, a bias-controlled multiplex PCR. The authors' analysis ran thus. The number of nucleated cells in each sample was estimated by amplification of reference gene primers within the assay. Sequence reads were collapsed and filtered to measure the absolute abundance of every unique TCRbeta CDR3 rearrangement. For each sample, productive Simpson clonality was calculated by taking the square root of Simpson's diversity index across productive rearrangements. Not all clones reach the TCRdb copy of this immuneACCESS table, which keeps in-frame sequences only. Checked studies attribute under half of the gap to unresolved V genes and leave the rest unexplained. Clonal size and the V and J genes are those of that table, whereas D and trimming came from the DNA. In this sample the table shows around 320,000 clones, more than 90% of which occur a single time. Approximately 4.1% of the sample is taken by the ten largest.

The full study reports these points: Clinical and demographic metadata were provided uncurated, with the amount varying by source and participant.

Specimen: PBMCs or T cells enriched from blood (not recorded which). The sequence was collected from a woman aged 25 to 45 who had been exposed to COVID-19. Here the chain combines TRBV7-3 and TRBJ2-1, with 7 bases matching TRBD1. CDR3 sequence: CASSSNRGTYNEQFF. The sequenced DNA is TGTGCCAGCAGCTCGAACAGGGGTACCTACAATGAGCAGTTCTTC.